One sample yielded the 6 T cell receptor beta chains listed below, sequenced in a study of cytomegalovirus exposure and HLA in healthy donors. Sequencing used immunoSEQ multiplex PCR; TCRdb keeps in-frame clones, though not all of them. The sample has fewer than 200,000 clones, approximately 87% seen once. Sequencing used PBMCs. The origin of the receptors is a young woman in good health and CMV-seronegative.

The CDR3 here is CASSGGSIQIGELFF. In DNA, the CDR3 is TGCGCCAGCAGCGGGGGGTCAATACAGATCGGGGAGCTGTTTTTT. The chain couples TRBV5-1 to TRBJ2-2; D possibly corresponds to TRBD2 (6 bases). V was shortened by 4 bases and J by 7 bases, with 17 bases between the two germline ends. Germline CDR1 reads SGHRS; CDR2 reads YFSETQ. The CDR3 runs to 15 residues.

CDR3 in DNA: TGTGCTAGTGGTGAGAGCACAGATACGCAGTATTTT. Its translation: CASGESTDTQYF. The chain is built from TRBV12-5 and TRBJ2-3; D not certain. This CDR3 has 12 residues. Germline values: CDR1 LGHNT, CDR2 FRNRAP. Trimming left V 5 bases short and J 0 bases short, with 3 bases between.

This clone was found many times. This chain joins TRBV14 and TRBJ2-7, with D possibly matching TRBD2 (6 bases). CDR1 is SGHDN, CDR2 FVKESK, per germline. V lost 3 bases and J lost 6, with 21 bases in between. The CDR3 sequence is 16 residues long. This chain's CDR3 is CASSQVGLSRLGEQYF. The CDR3 DNA reads as TGTGCCAGCAGCCAGGTAGGACTATCAAGATTAGGCGAGCAGTACTTC.

This sequence joins TRBV30 and TRBJ2-5; D gene unclear. The ends were cut back, 0 bases at V and 1 base at J, with 6 bases in the middle. In germline, CDR1 is GTSNPN, CDR2 SVGIG (reference sequence). The CDR3 loop spans 13 amino acids. The CDR3 nucleotides are TGTGCCTGGAGTGTAAACTTCCAAGAGACCCAGTACTTC. It encodes CAWSVNFQETQYF.

The chain combines TRBV20-1 with TRBJ2-1; D not certain. The length of the CDR3 is 11 residues. Germline CDR1 and CDR2: DFQATT and SNEGSKA (reference sequence). V lost 3 bases and J lost 10, with 10 bases in between. The CDR3 nucleotides are TGCAGTGCTAGGGTTCAGGTGGAGCAGTTCTTC. Its translation: CSARVQVEQFF.

This sequence joins TRBV6-6 and TRBJ1-1; D uncertain. V was cut by 6 bases and J by 3 bases, with 11 bases left in between. The CDR3 totals 13 residues. Germline lookup yields CDR1 MNHNY and CDR2 SVGAGI (reference sequence). The CDR3 protein is CASRSDTYTEAFF. The CDR3 bases are TGTGCCAGCAGGAGTGACACGTACACTGAAGCTTTCTTT.